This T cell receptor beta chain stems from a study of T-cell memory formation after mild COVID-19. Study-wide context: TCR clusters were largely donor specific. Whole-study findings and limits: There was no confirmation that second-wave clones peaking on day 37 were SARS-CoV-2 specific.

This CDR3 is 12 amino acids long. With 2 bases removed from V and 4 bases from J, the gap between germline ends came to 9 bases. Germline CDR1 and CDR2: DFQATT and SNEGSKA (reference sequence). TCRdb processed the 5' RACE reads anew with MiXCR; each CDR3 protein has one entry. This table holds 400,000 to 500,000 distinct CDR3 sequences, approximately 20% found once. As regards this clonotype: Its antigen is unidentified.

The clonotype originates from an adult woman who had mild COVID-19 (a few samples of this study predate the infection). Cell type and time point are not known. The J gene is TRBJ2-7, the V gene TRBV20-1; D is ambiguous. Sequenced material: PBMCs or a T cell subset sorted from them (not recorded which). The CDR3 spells CSARLLVYEQYF. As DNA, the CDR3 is TGCAGTGCTAGACTCCTAGTGTACGAGCAGTACTTC.